Each of the 12 T cell receptor beta chains below was sequenced from the same sample in a study of T cell responses to AZD1222 COVID-19 vaccine. Produced via immunoSEQ multiplex PCR; TCRdb's table is partial and in-frame only. This sample yields 55,000 to 85,000 clones, of which roughly 84% are seen a single time; approximately 9.8% belongs to the top ten. The sequencing here drew on peripheral blood, taken on day 0 of AZD1222 vaccination. These receptors all come from an adult in good health.

V and J are TRBV4-1 and TRBJ2-1; D is unresolved. This CDR3 region has 14 residues. Per germline, CDR1 MGHRA and CDR2 YSYEKL. The ends were cut back, 4 bases at V and 7 bases at J, with 14 bases in the middle. The CDR3 DNA sequence: TGCGCCAGCAGCCTTCGGGTGGGGTCTAATGAGCAGTTCTTC. Its protein is CASSLRVGSNEQFF.

This clone was observed a few times. The chain combines TRBV5-1 with TRBJ1-1; a weak D match, TRBD1 (6 bases). The ends were cut back, 3 bases at V and 1 base at J, with 13 bases in the middle. CDR3 size: 15 residues. Germline V lookup: CDR1 SGHRS, CDR2 YFSETQ. The DNA for the CDR3 is TGCGCCAGCAGCTCTTTACAGGGCGCGAACACTGAAGCTTTCTTT. This gives the protein CASSSLQGANTEAFF.

The chain uses TRBV20-1 and TRBJ1-6; D unclear. The germline V gene has CDR1 DFQATT and CDR2 SNEGSKA (reference sequence). Trimming removed 3 bases from V and 16 bases from J, with 10 bases in between. The CDR3 loop spans 10 amino acids. The chain's CDR3 is CSARIYTLHF. CDR3 DNA: TGCAGTGCTAGGATTTATACACTCCACTTT.

This clone occurred a few times. The chain uses TRBV14 and TRBJ1-1, with a weak D call TRBD1 (5 bases). Germline CDR1 and CDR2: SGHDN and FVKESK. Trimming removed 3 bases at V and 4 bases at J, with 15 bases between. The CDR3 loop spans 15 amino acids. The CDR3 loop is CASSQVSGGGTEAFF. The CDR3 nucleotides read TGTGCCAGCAGCCAGGTTTCGGGGGGTGGCACTGAAGCTTTCTTT.

With respect to this clone: The same CDR3 also results from other DNA sequences found in this sample. The V and J genes are TRBV4-2 and TRBJ2-3; 12 bases align to TRBD2. V dropped 0 bases and J dropped 4; count of bases not matched to a gene: 2. The CDR3 sequence is 16 residues long. Looked up from germline, CDR1 is LGHNA and CDR2 is YNFKEQ. CDR3 amino acids: CASSQDLAGGPDTQYF. The CDR3 DNA is TGTGCCAGCAGCCAAGATCTAGCGGGGGGGCCAGATACGCAGTATTTT.

The V call is TRBV30, the J call TRBJ1-1; D is ambiguous. The V gene's germline CDR1 is GTSNPN and CDR2 SVGIG (reference sequence). CDR3 length equals 16 residues. The ends were cut back, 1 base at V and 4 bases at J, with 19 bases in the middle. CDR3 residues: CAWSDLLMGIVTEAFF. The CDR3 nucleotides read TGTGCCTGGAGTGACCTTCTGATGGGGATAGTCACTGAAGCTTTCTTT.

The CDR3 protein is CASSSNGDRNQPQHF. For the CDR3, the DNA is TGTGCCAGCAGCAGCAATGGGGACCGAAATCAGCCCCAGCATTTT. This sequence joins TRBV9 and TRBJ1-5; possible D gene TRBD1, 5 bases. The germline V gene encodes CDR1 SGDLS and CDR2 YYNGEE. This CDR3 comprises 15 residues. The V end lost 4 bases, the J end lost 4 bases, and 15 bases lay between the germline ends.

The chain is built from TRBV19 and TRBJ1-2; D is unresolved. Germline lookup yields CDR1 LNHDA and CDR2 SQIVND (reference sequence). V was shortened by 5 bases and J by 8 bases, with 12 bases between the two germline ends. The CDR3 runs 12 residues. The CDR3 DNA reads as TGTGCCAGTAGTGGGCCTGTCTCGGGCTACACCTTC. Protein: CASSGPVSGYTF.

This clone was detected once. The chain recombines TRBV7-3 with TRBJ2-7; D is perhaps TRBD2 (6 bases). The CDR3 covers 13 residues. The germline V and J ends were trimmed by 3 bases and 6 bases, with 12 bases remaining between them. The germline CDR1 and CDR2 sequences are SGHTA and FQGTGA. The CDR3 protein is CASSFRNGGEQYF. Written as DNA, the CDR3 is TGTGCCAGCAGCTTCAGGAACGGGGGCGAGCAGTACTTC. The entire variable domain, with the rest obtained from reference TRBV7-3 and TRBJ2-7, is as follows: GAGVSQTPSNKVTEKGKYVELRCDPISGHTALYWYRQSLGQGPEFLIYFQGTGAADDSGLPNDRFFAVRPEGSVSTLKIQRTERGDSAVYLCASSFRNGGEQYFGPGTRLTVT.

This sequence joins TRBV7-9 and TRBJ1-3; TRBD1 is a possible D gene (5 bases). The V end was cut by 5 bases, the J end by 2 bases, with 16 bases between. This CDR3 is 16 amino acids long. Germline CDR1 and CDR2: SEHNR and FQNEAQ (reference sequence). Here the CDR3 reads CASSQFGARAGNTIYF. CDR3 nucleotide sequence: TGTGCCAGCAGCCAATTCGGGGCGAGGGCTGGAAACACCATATATTTT.

This clone was seen a handful of times. This chain links TRBV4-1 with TRBJ1-3; D gene unclear. In germline, CDR1 is MGHRA, CDR2 YSYEKL. The V and J ends lost 5 bases and 3 bases respectively, with 5 bases between them. The CDR3 is 12 amino acids. The CDR3 spells CASSDGGNTIYF. In nucleotides, the CDR3 is TGCGCCAGCAGCGATGGTGGAAACACCATATATTTT.

The chain recombines TRBV28 with TRBJ2-3, with TRBD1 matching 9 bases. Trimming cost V 7 bases and J 5 bases; bases outside gene matches: 10. This CDR3 is built from 15 residues. Germline CDR1 MDHEN, CDR2 SYDVKM. The CDR3, as DNA: TGTGCCAGCACCGACCCCGGGACAGGGAAAGATACGCAGTATTTT. Translating gives CASTDPGTGKDTQYF. The whole variable domain, remainder taken from reference TRBV28 and TRBJ2-3, is DVKVTQSSRYLVKRTGEKVFLECVQDMDHENMFWYRQDPGLGLRLIYFSYDVKMKEKGDIPEGYSVSREKKERFSLILESASTNQTSMYLCASTDPGTGKDTQYFGPGTRLTVL.